A selection of T cell receptor beta chains follows, all from one sample in a study of blood T cell repertoires in COVID-19. Measured with immunoSEQ multiplex PCR; TCRdb has only the in-frame clones, and not every one. The repertoire holds some 150,000 clones, with approximately 85% as singletons. Source material: peripheral blood. The source of these receptors is a man aged 55-75 years who had recovered from COVID-19. Both conserved end residues are part of each CDR3. D genes are given only for firm matches. Expanded clones get a size class; other rows say once, few or many, or leave the size out.

CDR3 protein	CDR3 DNA	V gene	J gene	D gene	clone size
CASKPTAAQETQYF	TGTGCCAGCAAACCGACTGCAGCACAAGAGACCCAGTACTTC	TRBV6-4	TRBJ2-5	-	-
CASSSEGDGYTF	TGTGCCAGCAGCTCCGAAGGGGATGGCTACACCTTC	TRBV7-9	TRBJ1-2	-	-
CASSPVRGGQDTQYF	TGTGCCAGCTCACCAGTCCGGGGGGGCCAGGATACGCAGTATTTT	TRBV18	TRBJ2-3	TRBD2	-
CASSLNSGANVLTF	TGTGCCAGCAGCTTAAACAGTGGGGCCAACGTCCTGACTTTC	TRBV7-3	TRBJ2-6	-	-
CASSPPRVGDTQYF	TGTGCCAGCTCACCACCGAGGGTGGGGGATACGCAGTATTTT	TRBV18	TRBJ2-3	-	-
CASSWDSSYEQYF	TGCGCCAGCAGCTGGGACAGCTCCTACGAGCAGTACTTC	TRBV5-1	TRBJ2-7	TRBD1	-
CASSQSWQGNQPQHF	TGCGCCAGCAGCCAAAGTTGGCAGGGCAATCAGCCCCAGCATTTT	TRBV4-3	TRBJ1-5	-	-
CASSERRGNTEAFF	TGTGCCAGCAGTGAAAGGCGGGGAAACACTGAAGCTTTCTTT	TRBV6-1	TRBJ1-1	-	-
CASSLAIDSSYEQYF	TGTGCCAGCAGCTTAGCGATCGATAGCTCCTACGAGCAGTACTTC	TRBV7-6	TRBJ2-7	-	once
CASSQLAGGTGELFF	TGTGCCAGCAGCCAACTAGCGGGGGGGACCGGGGAGCTGTTTTTT	TRBV5-4	TRBJ2-2	TRBD2	-
CASRAVANLYGYTF	TGCGCCAGCAGGGCGGTTGCGAATCTCTATGGCTACACCTTT	TRBV5-1	TRBJ1-2	-	-
CASSSGQGNSYEQYF	TGTGCCAGCAGCTCGGGACAGGGGAACTCCTACGAGCAGTACTTC	TRBV7-2	TRBJ2-7	TRBD1	-
CAIIDRPNTEAFF	TGTGCCATCATCGACAGACCGAACACTGAAGCTTTCTTT	TRBV10-3	TRBJ1-1	-	-
CASSERGETQYF	TGTGCCAGCAGTGAACGAGGAGAGACCCAGTACTTC	TRBV25-1	TRBJ2-5	-	-
CASSWAAGNEQFF	TGTGCCAGCAGTTGGGCAGCTGGGAATGAGCAGTTCTTC	TRBV27	TRBJ2-1	-	-
CASSSHQTALYGYTF	TGTGCCAGTAGTTCACATCAGACAGCCCTCTATGGCTACACCTTC	TRBV19	TRBJ1-2	-	-
CASSQGGSEQYF	TGTGCCAGCAGCCAAGGCGGGAGCGAGCAGTACTTC	TRBV7-3	TRBJ2-7	TRBD2	-
CASSILGAAGNTIYF	TGTGCCAGTAGTATACTGGGGGCGGCTGGAAACACCATATATTTT	TRBV19	TRBJ1-3	-	once
CASSPAGELFF	TGTGCCAGCAGCCCGGCCGGGGAGCTGTTTTTT	TRBV11-2	TRBJ2-2	-	-
CAWSVAGREQYF	TGTGCCTGGAGTGTCGCAGGGCGAGAGCAGTACTTC	TRBV30	TRBJ2-7	-	-
CASSAPGDLPYEQYF	TGTGCCAGCAGTGCCCCGGGGGACCTACCCTACGAGCAGTACTTC	TRBV25-1	TRBJ2-7	-	once
CASRGGVANEKLFF	TGTGCCAGCAGGGGGGGAGTCGCTAATGAAAAACTGTTTTTT	TRBV6-5	TRBJ1-4	-	-
CASSPAPQGSYGYTF	TGTGCCAGCAGCCCAGCCCCACAGGGGAGCTATGGCTACACCTTC	TRBV27	TRBJ1-2	TRBD1	-
CASSPFSGGPHTDTQYF	TGTGCCAGCAGTCCATTTAGCGGGGGACCCCACACAGATACGCAGTATTTT	TRBV6-6	TRBJ2-3	TRBD2	once
CASSPVGRGSTDTQYF	TGTGCCAGCTCACCAGTGGGGCGAGGTAGCACAGATACGCAGTATTTT	TRBV18	TRBJ2-3	-	-
CASSLEGDQRPQHF	TGCGCCAGCAGCTTGGAGGGGGATCAGCGTCCCCAGCATTTT	TRBV5-1	TRBJ1-5	-	-
CASSPLRQGRDEAFF	TGTGCCAGCTCACCACTCCGACAGGGGAGGGATGAAGCTTTCTTT	TRBV18	TRBJ1-1	TRBD1	-
CASFDTGGADTQYF	TGCGCCAGCTTCGATACAGGGGGGGCAGATACGCAGTATTTT	TRBV5-1	TRBJ2-3	-	-
CASRQSYEQYF	TGTGCCAGCAGGCAGTCCTACGAGCAGTACTTC	TRBV2	TRBJ2-7	-	-
CASSRGLAGTNTGELFF	TGTGCCAGCAGTCGAGGACTAGCGGGGACCAACACCGGGGAGCTGTTTTTT	TRBV6-6	TRBJ2-2	TRBD2	-
CASRSAATGTYEQYF	TGTGCCAGCAGATCCGCGGCCACAGGGACCTACGAGCAGTACTTC	TRBV6-5	TRBJ2-7	-	once
CASSTPRTGEVRGYTF	TGTGCCAGTAGTACTCCTCGGACAGGGGAGGTACGCGGCTACACCTTC	TRBV19	TRBJ1-2	TRBD1	-
CASSQNRELRGEQYF	TGTGCCAGCAGCCAGAACAGGGAACTCAGGGGCGAGCAGTACTTC	TRBV21-1	TRBJ2-7	-	once
CASDGPRTGIYTEAFF	TGTGCCAGCGATGGTCCCCGGACAGGGATTTATACTGAAGCTTTCTTT	TRBV28	TRBJ1-1	TRBD1	-
CASSRTGSNYGYTF	TGTGCCAGCAGTCGGACAGGGAGTAACTATGGCTACACCTTC	TRBV6-5	TRBJ1-2	TRBD1	-
CASSSSGTHIPTF	TGTGCCAGTAGTAGCTCCGGGACACACATCCCCACCTTC	TRBV19	TRBJ1-2	-	once
CASSEWQASNYGYTF	TGTGCCAGCAGTGAGTGGCAGGCCAGCAACTATGGCTACACCTTC	TRBV25-1	TRBJ1-2	-	-
CASSQEGRSGGGDTQYF	TGCGCCAGCAGCCAAGAAGGGCGTAGCGGGGGAGGGGATACGCAGTATTTT	TRBV4-3	TRBJ2-3	TRBD2	-
CASSRRGQDTDTQYF	TGCGCCAGCAGCCGCCGGGGACAGGACACAGATACGCAGTATTTT	TRBV5-1	TRBJ2-3	TRBD1	-
CASSRHRNSGAQTNTEAFF	TGTGCCAGCAGCCGACACCGCAATTCAGGGGCACAAACGAACACTGAAGCTTTCTTT	TRBV7-9	TRBJ1-1	-	-
CASSNRQGGGGKLFF	TGTGCCAGCAGCAACCGACAGGGGGGAGGTGGAAAACTGTTTTTT	TRBV7-2	TRBJ1-4	TRBD1	once
CASSPDRAANYGYTF	TGTGCCAGCAGTCCCGACAGGGCAGCCAACTATGGCTACACCTTC	TRBV6-5	TRBJ1-2	TRBD1	-
CASGLSSGGSGTQYF	TGTGCTAGTGGTTTGTCTAGCGGGGGGTCGGGGACCCAGTACTTC	TRBV12-5	TRBJ2-5	TRBD2	once
CASRRTGTEGETQYF	TGTGCCAGCAGAAGGACCGGGACAGAAGGGGAGACCCAGTACTTC	TRBV2	TRBJ2-5	TRBD1	many
CASSQEWVRGNQPQHF	TGTGCCAGCAGCCAAGAGTGGGTCAGGGGCAATCAGCCCCAGCATTTT	TRBV14	TRBJ1-5	-	once
CASSVAAVAGSSYEQYF	TGTGCCAGCAGCGTAGCTGCTGTAGCGGGGAGCTCCTACGAGCAGTACTTC	TRBV9	TRBJ2-7	TRBD2	few
CASSLDGLRNQPQHF	TGCGCCAGCAGCTTGGATGGGCTTCGCAATCAGCCCCAGCATTTT	TRBV5-1	TRBJ1-5	-	-
CAISGQGASPAYGSPLHF	TGTGCCATCAGTGGACAGGGGGCGTCTCCGGCTTATGGTTCACCCCTCCACTTT	TRBV10-3	TRBJ1-6	TRBD1	once
CADDGKTGGGYF	TGTGCCGACGACGGGAAGACAGGCGGGGGGTACTTC	TRBV5-3	TRBJ2-7	-	-
CASSVVSGVGNEQFF	TGTGCCAGCAGCGTAGTAAGCGGGGTAGGTAATGAGCAGTTCTTC	TRBV9	TRBJ2-1	TRBD2	-
CASSYGDRLNNEQFF	TGTGCCAGCAGTTACGGAGACAGGTTAAACAATGAGCAGTTCTTC	TRBV7-9	TRBJ2-1	-	-
CASSPRVAGMGTGELFF	TGTGCCAGCTCACCACGAGTAGCGGGGATGGGCACCGGGGAGCTGTTTTTT	TRBV18	TRBJ2-2	TRBD2	-
CAISESGVLGNTIYF	TGTGCCATCAGCGAGTCAGGGGTTCTTGGAAACACCATATATTTT	TRBV10-3	TRBJ1-3	-	once
CASRSPGLENSPLHF	TGTGCCAGCAGGAGCCCGGGACTGGAGAATTCACCCCTCCACTTT	TRBV6-5	TRBJ1-6	-	-
CAISERQGAIEAFF	TGTGCCATCAGTGAAAGACAGGGGGCGATTGAAGCTTTCTTT	TRBV10-3	TRBJ1-1	TRBD1	-